These T cell receptor beta chains were read from a single sample in a study of beta chain features in type 1 diabetes. Some clones are missing from TCRdb's copy, which holds only in-frame ones; the method was immunoSEQ multiplex PCR. The table lists about 400,000 clones, roughly 12% of them singletons. Input material: naive CD4+ T cells from blood. The receptor set was obtained from a young woman with type 1 diabetes. Each CDR3 is given with its conserved first and last residue. The D gene is left open where the match is weak. Size values are once, few and many counts, or a class for expanded clones, and some rows have none.

TRBJ1-3 TRBV4-3 TRBD1 - TGCGCCAGCAGCCAAGATCAGGCCAGGGGGAACACCATATATTTT CASSQDQARGNTIYF
TRBJ1-6 TRBV2 - - TGTGCCAGCAGGGACACCTCACCCCTCCACTTT CASRDTSPLHF
TRBJ2-3 TRBV5-1 TRBD2 few TGCGCCAGCAGCTTGGACCTAGCGGTAGCAGATACGCAGTATTTT CASSLDLAVADTQYF
TRBJ1-2 TRBV5-4 - - TGTGCCAGCAGCTTGCGGGTTGACTATGGCTACACCTTC CASSLRVDYGYTF
TRBJ1-2 TRBV18 - - TGTGCCAGCTCGCCGGATAGCGACGCTAACTATGGCTACACCTTC CASSPDSDANYGYTF
TRBJ2-1 TRBV7-7 - - TGTGCCAGCAGCTTGGGAGACCCCTCCTACAATGAGCAGTTCTTC CASSLGDPSYNEQFF
TRBJ2-2 TRBV4-2 - - TGTGCCAGCAGCCGGGCAGAATCGAACACCGGGGAGCTGTTTTTT CASSRAESNTGELFF
TRBJ2-4 TRBV29-1 TRBD1 - TGCAGCGTTGAGACAGGGAGCATTCAGTACTTC CSVETGSIQYF
TRBJ2-1 TRBV4-3 TRBD2 - TGCGCCAGCAGCCAAGAGGGGAAGCGGGGGTATGAGCAGTTCTTC CASSQEGKRGYEQFF
TRBJ2-7 TRBV7-9 TRBD1 - TGTGCCAGCAGCTTAGGGTGGACAGGGTTAACCTACGAGCAGTACTTC CASSLGWTGLTYEQYF
TRBJ1-1 TRBV5-1 - few TGCGCCAGCAGCCATTCGGGGACTGAAGCTTTCTTT CASSHSGTEAFF
TRBJ2-1 TRBV6-5 - few TGTGCCTCATCGGACAACAATGAGCAGTTCTTC CASSDNNEQFF
TRBJ2-7 TRBV4-1 - - TGCGCCAGCAGCCAAGGGGGACTCGAGGACTCCTACGAGCAGTACTTC CASSQGGLEDSYEQYF
TRBJ2-1 TRBV7-2 TRBD1 - TGTGCCAGCAGCTCCCAACAGGGGGAGCAGTTCTTC CASSSQQGEQFF
TRBJ1-1 TRBV5-1 TRBD1 few TGCGCCAGCAGCCGCGGGACAGCGAACACTGAAGCTTTCTTT CASSRGTANTEAFF
TRBJ1-1 TRBV11-2 - - TGTGCCAGCAGCCTAAGGGGGATCACTGAAGCTTTCTTT CASSLRGITEAFF
TRBJ2-5 TRBV29-1 TRBD1 - TGCAGCAACAGGGGGCGTCATGAGGGGACCCAGTACTTC CSNRGRHEGTQYF
TRBJ2-1 TRBV18 - few TGTGCCAGCTCACCACCGTCGACAGGCAATGAGCAGTTCTTC CASSPPSTGNEQFF
TRBJ2-3 TRBV13 TRBD2 - TGTGCCAGCAGCCCACAACTGGCGGGAGTAGCAGATACGCAGTATTTT CASSPQLAGVADTQYF
TRBJ2-6 TRBV5-4 - - TGTGCCAGTATTGGGGCCAACGTCCTGACTTTC CASIGANVLTF
TRBJ2-5 TRBV6-5 TRBD2 - TGTGCCAGCAGTTACAGACTAGCGGGTCAGGGGGAGACCCAGTACTTC CASSYRLAGQGETQYF
TRBJ2-7 TRBV5-4 - - TGTGCCAGCAGCCCCAGGGGGGACACGGCCTACGAGCAGTACTTC CASSPRGDTAYEQYF
TRBJ2-1 TRBV7-9 - few TGTGCCAGCAGCCTTGGGGGGACAGATTTCTACAATGAGCAGTTCTTC CASSLGGTDFYNEQFF
TRBJ2-1 TRBV4-3 - few TGCGCCAGCAGCCGTTTTCGGGAGCTCTACAATGAGCAGTTCTTC CASSRFRELYNEQFF
TRBJ1-4 TRBV2 TRBD1 - TGTGCCAGTCAACGGACAGGGAGAAATGAAAAACTGTTTTTT CASQRTGRNEKLFF
TRBJ2-3 TRBV5-1 TRBD1 few TGCGCCAGCAGCATGGGACAGGGAGTCGATACGCAGTATTTT CASSMGQGVDTQYF
TRBJ2-1 TRBV7-9 TRBD2 few TGTGCCAGCAGCTTAGTTTTACTAGCGGGGGAGGATGAGCAGTTCTTC CASSLVLLAGEDEQFF
TRBJ1-2 TRBV18 - - TGTGCCAGCTCACCAAACAGGGATAGCTATGGCTACACCTTC CASSPNRDSYGYTF
TRBJ1-2 TRBV6-5 TRBD1 few TGTGCCAGCAGCCAGACAGGGAATAACTATGGCTACACCTTC CASSQTGNNYGYTF
TRBJ1-4 TRBV9 - few TGTGCCAGCAGCAGCAGGGGAGCCACTGTGGATCTGGATGAAAAACTGTTTTTT CASSSRGATVDLDEKLFF
TRBJ2-2 TRBV11-3 - - TGTGCCAGCAGCTTAGGGGCAGGGAACACCGGGGAGCTGTTTTTT CASSLGAGNTGELFF
TRBJ2-1 TRBV7-2 - few TGTGCCAGCAGCCTGGAGGGGGCCAATGAGCAGTTCTTC CASSLEGANEQFF
TRBJ1-4 TRBV7-9 - few TGTGCCAGCAGCTCAACCGGCCCAAGACAGGCCAAACTGTTTTTT CASSSTGPRQAKLFF
TRBJ2-7 TRBV4-3 TRBD2 - TGCGCCAGCAGCCAGGACTTTAGGGCTAGCGGATACGAGCAGTACTTC CASSQDFRASGYEQYF
TRBJ2-3 TRBV18 - - TGTGCCAGCTCACCCCGGGGTCATCTAGATACGCAGTATTTT CASSPRGHLDTQYF
TRBJ2-1 TRBV2 - - TGTGCCAGCGGCCGTGAGGGCCATGAGCAGTTCTTC CASGREGHEQFF
TRBJ2-3 TRBV9 - - TGTGCCAGCAGCGCTATTAGCACAGATACGCAGTATTTT CASSAISTDTQYF